The entry below gives a single TCR beta chain sequence along with its context. These data come from a study of T cell repertoires in cytomegalovirus infection. The overall study: Shared public TCR beta signatures pointed to both CMV infection and a matching HLA type.

TCRdb redid the calling of the reads with MiXCR, one entry per CDR3 protein. Among under 600,000 distinct CDR3 sequences, approximately 15% were seen once, and the ten largest hold roughly a quarter. The clonotype comes from a human donor in good health (CMV status not recorded). Some clones in this sample may be carry-over from other donors' samples. The material sequenced was CD8+ T cells from PBMCs.

In DNA, the CDR3 is TGTGCCAGTTCTGACAGGGGAGATTTCACAGATACGCAGTATTTT. It codes for CASSDRGDFTDTQYF. This chain connects TRBV6-6 to TRBJ2-3; 8 nucleotides match TRBD1. Looked up from germline, CDR1 is MNHNY and CDR2 is SVGAGI (reference sequence). The V gene end was trimmed by 9 bases and the J gene end by 2 bases; junction bases not matched to a gene: 10. The CDR3 runs 15 residues.